This paragraph reports one T cell receptor (beta chain). What it recognizes is unknown. Incorporated into the TCR beta cDNA libraries were unique molecular identifiers, which served to reduce PCR and sequencing biases. Yield was 450,000 to 650,000 cDNA molecules from 1 to 10 million T cells. TCRdb itself ran the PCR reads through MiXCR, one entry per CDR3 protein. The table records approximately 570,000 distinct CDR3 sequences, around 47% of them present only once. The data belong to a study of post-analysis software for immune sequencing data. Study-level points and caveats: Roughly 5 TRBV segments occurring more often in patients than controls included TRBV5-6, TRBV5-1 and TRBV20-1. The study found significantly lower normalized Chao1 diversity in multiple sclerosis patients than in controls. Under F measure analysis, samples from one preparation batch co-clustered strongly.

V was cut by 10 bases and J by 5 bases, with 20 bases left in between. The CDR3 length is 14 residues. CDR1 and CDR2 (germline): MNHEY, SVGAGI. This receptor was obtained from a girl aged 10 to 17 with multiple sclerosis. The specimen was blood. The chain links TRBV6-5 to TRBJ2-5, with D perhaps TRBD1 or TRBD2 (5 bases each). The CDR3 nucleotides are TGTGCCATCAGGTCCAGGGCCTGGGGGGAGACCCAGTACTTC. Its protein is CAIRSRAWGETQYF.